Listed below are T cell receptor beta chains from one sample, sequenced in a study of T cell repertoires in cytomegalovirus infection. A single record per CDR3 protein comes from TCRdb applying MiXCR to the reads. The sample includes approximately 83,000 distinct CDR3 sequences, 20% to 30% of them seen just once. These receptors' targets are unknown. This material consisted of CD8+ T cells from cultured PBMCs, taken from culture after CMV antigen stimulation. These receptors were collected from a human donor in good health (CMV status not recorded). Some clones in this sample may be carry-over from other donors' samples. Both conserved end residues are part of each CDR3. D genes are given only for firm matches. Clone size is stated in some rows and not others, as once, few, many or a class when expanded.

v_call,d_call,j_call,clone_size,cdr3_aa,cdr3_nt
TRBV5-1,.,TRBJ2-2,many,CASSHRFGKTNTGELFF,TGCGCCAGCAGCCATCGGTTTGGGAAGACAAACACCGGGGAGCTGTTTTTT
TRBV7-8,.,TRBJ2-1,many,CASSLNDGYNEQFF,TGTGCCAGCAGCTTAAACGACGGCTACAATGAGCAGTTCTTC
TRBV7-3,TRBD1,TRBJ2-3,few,CASSTGGRGTDTQYF,TGTGCCAGCAGTACAGGGGGCCGGGGCACAGATACGCAGTATTTT
TRBV29-1,TRBD2,TRBJ2-3,few,CSVEGGGVDTQYF,TGCAGCGTTGAAGGGGGGGGGGTAGACACGCAGTATTTT
TRBV4-3,.,TRBJ1-2,.,CASSQVEGSYGYTF,TGCGCCAGCAGCCAAGTCGAGGGGAGCTATGGCTACACCTTC
TRBV2,.,TRBJ2-7,few,CASLGGEQYF,TGTGCCAGCCTTGGAGGCGAGCAGTACTTC
TRBV9,.,TRBJ1-1,.,CASSVDEGMNTEAFF,TGTGCCAGCAGCGTAGATGAAGGGATGAACACTGAAGCTTTCTTT
TRBV7-4,.,TRBJ2-1,.,CASSPPLDEQFF,TGTGCCAGCAGCCCCCCCCTGGATGAGCAGTTCTTC
TRBV27,.,TRBJ2-2,.,CASSPRDTGELFF,TGTGCCAGCAGTCCTCGTGACACCGGGGAGCTGTTTTTT
TRBV7-9,TRBD1,TRBJ1-1,many,CASKPPGTGRDHTEAFF,TGTGCCAGCAAACCTCCCGGGACAGGGCGAGATCACACTGAAGCTTTCTTT
TRBV6-2/TRBV6-3,.,TRBJ2-7,.,CASSSGQSFYEQYF,TGTGCCAGCAGTTCCGGACAGAGTTTCTACGAGCAGTACTTC
TRBV5-1,TRBD1,TRBJ1-1,.,CASSAGTGANTEAFF,TGCGCCAGCAGCGCCGGGACAGGGGCGAACACTGAAGCTTTCTTT
TRBV4-3,TRBD1,TRBJ2-7,few,CASSQAGTGYEQYF,TGCGCCAGCAGCCAAGCCGGGACAGGCTACGAGCAGTACTTC
TRBV5-6,TRBD2,TRBJ2-1,few,CASGGLAGGFNDEQFF,TGTGCCAGCGGAGGGCTAGCGGGAGGCTTTAACGATGAGCAGTTCTTC
TRBV12-3/TRBV12-4,TRBD1,TRBJ1-1,.,CASSPAGGGTEAFF,TGTGCCAGCAGTCCGGCAGGGGGGGGCACTGAAGCTTTCTTT
TRBV15,.,TRBJ2-1,many,CATSTRGGDWEQFF,TGTGCCACCAGCACCAGAGGGGGGGATTGGGAGCAGTTCTTC
TRBV7-2,.,TRBJ2-4,many,CASSLARSTGNQYF,TGTGCCAGCAGCTTAGCGAGGTCTACAGGGAATCAGTACTTC
TRBV6-2/TRBV6-3,.,TRBJ1-1,few,CASSYSRGEVNTEAFF,TGTGCCAGCAGTTATTCGCGGGGAGAGGTTAACACTGAAGCTTTCTTT
TRBV27,.,TRBJ2-7,few,CASSLAGGDPYEQYF,TGTGCCAGCAGTTTAGCAGGGGGGGACCCCTACGAGCAGTACTTC
TRBV28,.,TRBJ2-3,few,CASSPYWGLHLPHTQYF,TGTGCCAGCAGCCCCTATTGGGGACTTCATCTCCCTCATACGCAGTATTTT
TRBV19,.,TRBJ2-7,.,CASSINGYEQYF,TGTGCCAGTAGTATCAACGGGTACGAGCAGTACTTC
TRBV11-2,TRBD2,TRBJ2-2,many,CASSLFLGLEREGSTGELFF,TGTGCCAGCAGCTTATTTCTCGGGTTGGAGCGGGAGGGTTCCACCGGGGAGCTGTTTTTT
TRBV6-2/TRBV6-3,.,TRBJ1-1,few,CASSESVGEAFF,TGTGCCAGCAGTGAGTCAGTGGGTGAAGCTTTCTTT
TRBV29-1,.,TRBJ1-1,.,CSVIRTGTYDTEAFF,TGCAGCGTTATCAGAACAGGGACCTATGACACTGAAGCTTTCTTT
TRBV6-2/TRBV6-3,TRBD1,TRBJ2-2,.,CASSTGLVTGGNTGELFF,TGTGCCAGCAGCACGGGACTCGTAACAGGGGGCAACACCGGGGAGCTGTTTTTT
TRBV12-3/TRBV12-4,.,TRBJ2-4,.,CASSFQGLAKNIQYF,TGTGCCAGCAGTTTTCAGGGCCTAGCCAAAAACATTCAGTACTTC
TRBV24-1,.,TRBJ2-2,.,CATSDWGEKNTGELFF,TGTGCCACCAGTGATTGGGGGGAGAAGAACACCGGGGAGCTGTTTTTT
TRBV20-1,TRBD1,TRBJ2-7,few,CSARDSAGQANEQYF,TGCAGTGCTAGAGATTCTGCGGGACAGGCGAACGAGCAGTACTTC
TRBV3-1,TRBD2,TRBJ2-7,.,CASSKSGLVFYEQYF,TGTGCCAGCAGCAAATCGGGACTAGTGTTCTACGAGCAGTACTTC
TRBV4-1,.,TRBJ1-2,many,CASSQEFGGYTF,TGCGCCAGCAGCCAAGAGTTTGGTGGCTACACCTTC
TRBV6-1,TRBD2,TRBJ2-1,many,CASSEGRRASGSLSYNEQFF,TGTGCCAGCAGTGAAGGGCGACGGGCTAGCGGAAGTCTCTCCTACAATGAGCAGTTCTTC
TRBV7-3,.,TRBJ1-1,many,CASSLNGGTEAFF,TGTGCCAGCAGCTTAAACGGTGGGACTGAAGCTTTCTTT
TRBV12-5,TRBD2,TRBJ2-1,few,CASGFPGLVTYEQFF,TGTGCTAGTGGTTTCCCGGGACTAGTCACCTATGAGCAGTTCTTC
TRBV5-4,.,TRBJ2-7,.,CASSLGRGPTYEQYF,TGTGCCAGCAGCTTGGGCCGGGGGCCTACCTACGAGCAGTACTTC
TRBV29-1,.,TRBJ2-1,few,CSVEGIPDLAYNEQFF,TGCAGCGTTGAGGGTATCCCTGATCTGGCATACAATGAGCAGTTCTTC
TRBV4-2,TRBD1,TRBJ2-1,.,CASSQKTGTGGLSKQFF,TGTGCCAGCAGCCAGAAAACCGGGACAGGGGGATTGAGTAAGCAGTTCTTC
TRBV7-9,.,TRBJ2-1,few,CASSLGFNEQFF,TGTGCCAGCAGCTTAGGGTTCAATGAGCAGTTCTTC
TRBV4-2,.,TRBJ2-2,.,CASSQGELTGELFF,TGTGCCAGCAGCCAAGGCGAGCTGACCGGGGAGCTGTTTTTT
TRBV6-2/TRBV6-3,TRBD2,TRBJ2-1,medium-sized,CASSNKRGGYNEQFF,TGTGCCAGCAGTAATAAGCGGGGAGGATACAATGAGCAGTTCTTC
TRBV7-3,.,TRBJ1-6,.,CASSLNNNSPLHF,TGTGCCAGCAGCTTAAATAATAATTCACCCCTCCACTTT
TRBV20-1,TRBD2,TRBJ2-1,.,CSARGPSRNRAGGTYNEQFF,TGCAGTGCTAGAGGTCCCTCCCGGAACAGAGCGGGAGGAACCTACAATGAGCAGTTCTTC
TRBV20-1,TRBD2,TRBJ2-3,few,CSAQFGLAGFTDTQYF,TGCAGTGCTCAGTTCGGACTAGCGGGTTTCACAGATACGCAGTATTTT
TRBV28,.,TRBJ1-1,many,CASSSDIGGMEAFF,TGTGCCAGCAGTTCAGACATTGGAGGGATGGAAGCTTTCTTT
TRBV12-3/TRBV12-4,.,TRBJ2-2,few,CASSFTALHTGELFF,TGTGCCAGCAGTTTTACAGCTTTACACACCGGGGAGCTGTTTTTT
TRBV9,.,TRBJ1-6,.,CASRDRDYNSPLHF,TGTGCCAGCAGAGACCGGGACTATAATTCACCCCTCCACTTT
TRBV7-9,TRBD1,TRBJ2-7,many,CASSGGTGNEQYF,TGTGCCAGCAGCGGCGGGACAGGGAACGAGCAGTACTTC
TRBV11-2,.,TRBJ2-7,.,CASSLVGTSYEQYF,TGTGCCAGCAGCTTAGTAGGGACCTCCTACGAGCAGTACTTC
TRBV4-1,TRBD2,TRBJ2-1,.,CASSQGGLAGFYNEQFF,TGCGCCAGCAGCCAAGGGGGACTAGCGGGATTCTACAATGAGCAGTTCTTC
TRBV7-3,TRBD2,TRBJ2-5,.,CASSQNRLAGAETQYF,TGTGCCAGCAGCCAAAATCGACTAGCGGGGGCGGAGACCCAGTACTTC
TRBV7-9,.,TRBJ2-5,.,CASSSQTGPQGETQYF,TGTGCCAGCAGCTCCCAGACAGGACCTCAGGGAGAGACCCAGTACTTC
TRBV7-6,.,TRBJ2-2,few,CASSPEGGGGYTGELFF,TGTGCCAGCAGCCCCGAGGGAGGGGGGGGATACACCGGGGAGCTGTTTTTT
TRBV28,.,TRBJ1-2,many,CASSPGQGYGYTF,TGTGCCAGCAGTCCCGGGCAGGGCTATGGCTACACCTTC